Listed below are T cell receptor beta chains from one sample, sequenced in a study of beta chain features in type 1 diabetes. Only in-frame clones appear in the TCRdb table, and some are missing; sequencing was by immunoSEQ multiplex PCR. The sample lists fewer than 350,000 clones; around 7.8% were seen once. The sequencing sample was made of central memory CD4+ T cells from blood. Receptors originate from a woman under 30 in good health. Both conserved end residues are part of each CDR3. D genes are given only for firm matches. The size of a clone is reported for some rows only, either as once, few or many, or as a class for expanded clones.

CSVEGHRAGELFF | TGCAGCGTTGAAGGTCACAGGGCCGGGGAGCTGTTTTTT | - | TRBJ2-2 | - | TRBV29-1
CASSLSVGRGGYTF | TGTGCCAGCAGTTTATCCGTCGGGCGCGGTGGCTACACCTTC | - | TRBJ1-2 | - | TRBV27
CAISALEGANGHTQYF | TGTGCCATCAGTGCCCTCGAAGGGGCGAACGGCCATACGCAGTATTTT | - | TRBJ2-3 | - | TRBV10-3
CTSSRHRTNEKLFF | TGCACCAGCAGCCGACACAGGACTAATGAAAAACTGTTTTTT | - | TRBJ1-4 | - | TRBV1
CASSLESGTGVGYTF | TGTGCCAGCAGCTTAGAATCTGGGACTGGAGTAGGCTACACCTTC | - | TRBJ1-2 | many | TRBV7-8
CASSVGPHGDIQYF | TGTGCCAGCAGCGTAGGCCCCCACGGAGACATTCAGTACTTC | - | TRBJ2-4 | - | TRBV9
CASSISDGSHEQYF | TGTGCCAGCAGCATTAGCGATGGGAGCCACGAGCAGTACTTC | - | TRBJ2-7 | few | TRBV11-2
CASSTTVETQYF | TGTGCCAGCAGCACTACGGTCGAGACCCAGTACTTC | - | TRBJ2-5 | - | TRBV14
CASSQDPPGMLSSADTQYF | TGTGCCAGCAGCCAAGACCCTCCGGGTATGTTAAGCAGCGCAGATACGCAGTATTTT | - | TRBJ2-3 | few | TRBV4-2
CASSGVLDSNSPLHF | TGTGCCAGCAGTGGGGTGCTGGACAGCAATTCACCCCTCCACTTT | - | TRBJ1-6 | few | TRBV9
CASSLGSITEAFF | TGTGCCAGCAGCTTGGGGTCCATCACTGAAGCTTTCTTT | - | TRBJ1-1 | few | TRBV5-6
CASSQGGLAGEYEQYF | TGTGCCAGCAGCCAAGGGGGACTAGCGGGAGAATACGAGCAGTACTTC | TRBD2 | TRBJ2-7 | - | TRBV4-2
CASSAQGGGDTQYF | TGTGCCAGCAGCGCACAGGGGGGTGGGGATACGCAGTATTTT | TRBD1 | TRBJ2-3 | - | TRBV7-2
CASSPARTGGVNQPQHF | TGTGCCAGCAGCCCTGCGCGTACGGGTGGGGTCAATCAGCCCCAGCATTTT | - | TRBJ1-5 | - | TRBV7-9
CASSLALTGGLTDTQYF | TGTGCCAGCAGCTTAGCTTTGACGGGGGGACTCACAGATACGCAGTATTTT | TRBD2 | TRBJ2-3 | - | TRBV7-2
CAWAGGETQYF | TGTGCCTGGGCCGGGGGAGAGACCCAGTACTTC | - | TRBJ2-5 | - | TRBV30
CASSSGLAGADTQYF | TGTGCCAGCAGCTCCGGACTAGCGGGGGCGGATACGCAGTATTTT | TRBD2 | TRBJ2-3 | many | TRBV7-2
CASSATGGNIQYF | TGTGCCAGCAGCGCGACAGGTGGGAACATTCAGTACTTC | - | TRBJ2-4 | few | TRBV7-3
CASSPGSTGDTEAFF | TGTGCCAGCAGCCCCGGTTCTACCGGGGACACTGAAGCTTTCTTT | - | TRBJ1-1 | few | TRBV6-5
CASSFKRRGDTQYF | TGTGCCAGCAGCTTCAAGCGGCGCGGAGATACGCAGTATTTT | - | TRBJ2-3 | - | TRBV7-9
CASSPVRVAKNIQYF | TGTGCCAGCAGCCCCGTACGGGTAGCCAAAAACATTCAGTACTTC | - | TRBJ2-4 | many | TRBV7-2
CASSPGRRSTYNEQFF | TGTGCCAGCAGCCCCGGTCGGAGGTCAACCTACAATGAGCAGTTCTTC | - | TRBJ2-1 | many | TRBV7-9
CASSLGQGSLQPQHF | TGTGCCAGTAGTCTGGGACAGGGGTCCTTGCAGCCCCAGCATTTT | TRBD1 | TRBJ1-5 | - | TRBV19
CSVAPSGNEKLFF | TGCAGCGTTGCTCCTTCTGGTAATGAAAAACTGTTTTTT | - | TRBJ1-4 | - | TRBV29-1
CASSLKWTSEAFF | TGTGCCAGCAGCCTTAAGTGGACATCTGAAGCTTTCTTT | - | TRBJ1-1 | few | TRBV6-5
CAISERLTGYNEQFF | TGTGCCATCAGTGAACGGTTGACAGGCTACAATGAGCAGTTCTTC | - | TRBJ2-1 | many | TRBV10-3
CATSRDRPGDTQYF | TGTGCCACCAGCAGAGATAGACCAGGGGATACGCAGTATTTT | - | TRBJ2-3 | few | TRBV15
CAWTTKNPGQGRFETQYF | TGTGCCTGGACCACCAAAAACCCTGGACAGGGTAGATTTGAGACCCAGTACTTC | TRBD1 | TRBJ2-5 | few | TRBV30
CASTFSQGRYGYTF | TGTGCCAGCACTTTTTCGCAGGGCCGCTATGGCTACACCTTC | - | TRBJ1-2 | - | TRBV27
CASSLAGGPYEQFF | TGTGCCAGCAGCTTAGCGGGAGGTCCCTATGAGCAGTTCTTC | TRBD2 | TRBJ2-1 | few | TRBV11-2
CASSPRTARQAHNEQFF | TGTGCCAGCAGCCCGAGGACAGCCAGACAGGCACACAATGAGCAGTTCTTC | - | TRBJ2-1 | few | TRBV7-6
CSVVPGQAHRVGTQYF | TGCAGCGTTGTTCCGGGACAGGCCCACCGGGTCGGTACGCAGTATTTT | TRBD1 | TRBJ2-3 | few | TRBV29-1
CASSIGERAWDTQYF | TGTGCCAGTAGTATCGGGGAGAGGGCCTGGGATACGCAGTATTTT | - | TRBJ2-3 | many | TRBV19
CASSPLGVADTQYF | TGTGCCAGCAGCCCGTTGGGGGTCGCAGATACGCAGTATTTT | - | TRBJ2-3 | few | TRBV4-1
CASSTHNNYGYTF | TGTGCCAGCAGCACACACAATAACTATGGCTACACCTTC | - | TRBJ1-2 | - | TRBV6-5
CASSDRFRGRSNQPQHF | TGTGCCAGCAGTGACAGGTTCAGGGGGCGCAGCAATCAGCCCCAGCATTTT | TRBD1 | TRBJ1-5 | - | TRBV2
CASSFGPGGTGSPLHF | TGTGCCAGCAGCTTTGGGCCAGGGGGCACGGGTTCACCCCTCCACTTT | TRBD1 | TRBJ1-6 | - | TRBV11-2
CSVSGQSTDTQYF | TGCAGCGTTAGTGGGCAGAGCACAGATACACAGTATTTT | - | TRBJ2-3 | - | TRBV29-1
CASRGGYYGYTF | TGTGCCAGCAGAGGGGGTTACTATGGCTACACCTTC | - | TRBJ1-2 | - | TRBV2
CASSGQGNTEAFF | TGTGCCAGCTCGGGACAGGGGAACACTGAAGCTTTCTTT | TRBD1 | TRBJ1-1 | few | TRBV18
CASGRTNSPLHF | TGTGCCAGTGGCAGAACGAATTCACCCCTCCACTTT | - | TRBJ1-6 | few | TRBV7-9
CASSRLAGEETQYF | TGTGCCAGCAGTCGATTAGCGGGGGAAGAGACCCAGTACTTC | TRBD2 | TRBJ2-5 | few | TRBV7-9
CSVLRSLQETQYF | TGCAGCGTTTTGAGAAGCTTACAAGAGACCCAGTACTTC | - | TRBJ2-5 | - | TRBV29-1
CGLCEQADTQYF | TGTGGACTTTGTGAACAAGCAGATACGCAGTATTTT | - | TRBJ2-3 | - | TRBV19
CASSSLDRDGDEQFF | TGTGCCAGCAGTTCCTTAGACAGAGATGGAGATGAGCAGTTCTTC | - | TRBJ2-1 | few | TRBV28
CASSTWENRETQYF | TGTGCCAGCTCTACTTGGGAGAATCGGGAGACCCAGTACTTC | - | TRBJ2-5 | few | TRBV18
CSVTDGYTEAFF | TGCAGCGTGACTGACGGTTACACTGAAGCTTTCTTT | - | TRBJ1-1 | few | TRBV29-1
CASSLASRVNEQFF | TGTGCCAGCAGCTTAGCGTCCAGGGTTAATGAGCAGTTCTTC | - | TRBJ2-1 | few | TRBV7-2
CASSPRAILDTGELFF | TGTGCCAGCAGCCCTCGGGCTATACTGGACACCGGGGAGCTGTTTTTT | - | TRBJ2-2 | few | TRBV5-4
CASSLGATGDGYTF | TGCGCCAGCAGCTTGGGGGCTACAGGGGATGGCTACACCTTC | TRBD1 | TRBJ1-2 | few | TRBV5-1
CASSQGQGDFSPLHF | TGTGCCAGCAGTCAGGGACAGGGGGATTTTTCACCCCTCCACTTT | TRBD1 | TRBJ1-6 | - | TRBV6-6
CASSPPIGVAGGRYNEQFF | TGTGCCAGCAGCCCCCCAATCGGCGTAGCGGGAGGTCGTTACAATGAGCAGTTCTTC | TRBD2 | TRBJ2-1 | - | TRBV7-8
CASRDRAGANVLTF | TGTGCCAGCAGGGACAGGGCTGGGGCCAACGTCCTGACTTTC | TRBD1 | TRBJ2-6 | many | TRBV25-1
CASRHRGMGSYNSPLHF | TGTGCCAGCAGACACCGTGGGATGGGCTCCTATAATTCACCCCTCCACTTT | - | TRBJ1-6 | few | TRBV11-1
CASSPPGLAGRWYF | TGTGCCAGTAGTCCTCCTGGACTAGCGGGACGGTGGTACTTC | TRBD2 | TRBJ2-7 | - | TRBV19